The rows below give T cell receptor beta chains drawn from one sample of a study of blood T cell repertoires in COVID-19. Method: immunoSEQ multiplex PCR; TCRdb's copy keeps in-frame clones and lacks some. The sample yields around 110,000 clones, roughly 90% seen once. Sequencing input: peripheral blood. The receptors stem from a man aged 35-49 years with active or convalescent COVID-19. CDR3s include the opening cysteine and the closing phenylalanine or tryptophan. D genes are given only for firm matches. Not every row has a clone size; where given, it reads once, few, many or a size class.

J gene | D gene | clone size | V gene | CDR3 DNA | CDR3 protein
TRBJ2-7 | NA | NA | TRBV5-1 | TGCGCCAGCAAGGAAGGAACAGGCCCCTACTACGAGCAGTACTTC | CASKEGTGPYYEQYF
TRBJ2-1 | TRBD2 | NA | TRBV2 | TGTGCCAGCAGTGAATTCGGGGGGGACAATGAGCAGTTCTTC | CASSEFGGDNEQFF
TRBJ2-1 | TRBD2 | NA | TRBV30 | TGTGCCTGGAAGCCCCCGGGGGGATTCTACAATGAGCAGTTCTTC | CAWKPPGGFYNEQFF
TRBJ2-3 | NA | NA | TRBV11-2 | TGTGCCAGCAACACCATAGGGGGGAGGGCTAAAGATACGCAGTATTTT | CASNTIGGRAKDTQYF
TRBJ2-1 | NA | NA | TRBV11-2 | TGTGCCAGCAGCTTAGCGGTGTTTGAGCAGTTCTTC | CASSLAVFEQFF
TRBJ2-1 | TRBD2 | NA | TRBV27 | TGTGCCAGCAGTTCGTTAGCGGGGAACCTCTACAATGAGCAGTTCTTC | CASSSLAGNLYNEQFF
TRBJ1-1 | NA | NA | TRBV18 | TGTGCCAGCTCCCCCATAGACACTGAAGCTTTCTTT | CASSPIDTEAFF
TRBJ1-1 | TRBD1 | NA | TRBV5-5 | TGTGCCAGCAGCTGGACGACAGGGGGAATGAGCACTGAAGCTTTCTTT | CASSWTTGGMSTEAFF
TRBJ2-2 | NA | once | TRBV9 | TGTGCCAGCAGCCGGGGAGGCACCGGGGAGCTGTTTTTT | CASSRGGTGELFF
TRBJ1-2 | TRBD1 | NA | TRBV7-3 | TGTGCCAGCAGCTTAAGAGACAGGGTCTATGGCTACACCTTC | CASSLRDRVYGYTF
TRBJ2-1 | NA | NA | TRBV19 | TGTGCCAGTAGTATAGGACAAAACTTCTACAATGAGCAGTTCTTC | CASSIGQNFYNEQFF
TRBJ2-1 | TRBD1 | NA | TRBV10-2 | TGCGCCAGCAGTGAGACAGGGGGCAATGAGCAGTTCTTC | CASSETGGNEQFF
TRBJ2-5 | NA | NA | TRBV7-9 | TGTGCCAGCAGCTTTGGGGAGGTCCCCCAAGAGACCCAGTACTTC | CASSFGEVPQETQYF
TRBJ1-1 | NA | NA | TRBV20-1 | TGCAGTGCTCCCCTATCGGAAGCTTTCTTT | CSAPLSEAFF
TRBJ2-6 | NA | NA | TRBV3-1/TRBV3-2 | TGTGCCAGCAGCTCGACAGACTCTGGGGCCAACGTCCTGACTTTC | CASSSTDSGANVLTF
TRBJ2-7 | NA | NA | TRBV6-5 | TGTGCCAGCAGTTTTGATGAGAAGAACGAGCAGTACTTC | CASSFDEKNEQYF
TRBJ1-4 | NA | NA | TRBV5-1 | TGCGCCAGCAGCCCGGAGGGCGTCGAAGCTAATGAAAAACTGTTTTTT | CASSPEGVEANEKLFF
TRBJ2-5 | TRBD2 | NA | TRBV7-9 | TGTGCCAGCAGCTTAGGACTAGCGGGGCTGGGGGAGACCCAGTACTTC | CASSLGLAGLGETQYF
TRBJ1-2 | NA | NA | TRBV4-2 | TGTGCCAGCAGCCAAGAACAGAGCTACACCTTC | CASSQEQSYTF
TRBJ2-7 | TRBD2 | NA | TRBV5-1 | TGCGCCAGCAGCTTGGAGGCGGGAGGGACGCACGAGCAGTACTTC | CASSLEAGGTHEQYF
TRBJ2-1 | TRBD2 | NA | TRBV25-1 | TGTGCCAGCTCACCTAGCGGGAGGATCTACAATGAGCAGTTCTTC | CASSPSGRIYNEQFF
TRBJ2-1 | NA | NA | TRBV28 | TGTGCCAGCAAAAGTGGAGGGGTCCTGTACAATGAGCAGTTCTTC | CASKSGGVLYNEQFF
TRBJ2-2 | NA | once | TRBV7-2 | TGTGCCAGCAGCTTGGGGGGAGTCACCGGGGAGCTGTTTTTT | CASSLGGVTGELFF
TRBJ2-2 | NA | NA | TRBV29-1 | TGCAGCGCCACCGGGGAGGGGGGGAACACCGGGGAGCTGTTTTTT | CSATGEGGNTGELFF
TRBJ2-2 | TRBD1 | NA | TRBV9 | TGTGCCAGCAGCGATACAGGGGGTGCCGCCGCGAACACCGGGGAGCTGTTTTTT | CASSDTGGAAANTGELFF
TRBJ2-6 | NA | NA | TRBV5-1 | TGCGCCAGCAGCTTGGCCGGGGCCGGGAGCTCTGGGGCCAACGTCCTGACTTTC | CASSLAGAGSSGANVLTF
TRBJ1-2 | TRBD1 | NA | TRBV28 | TGTGCCAGCAGTCCCTCCTCTTTGACAGGGCCAGCTAACTATGGCTACACCTTC | CASSPSSLTGPANYGYTF
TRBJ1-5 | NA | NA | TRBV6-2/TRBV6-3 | TGTGCCAGCAGTCCCCCAGGAGGGATCAATCAGCCCCAGCATTTT | CASSPPGGINQPQHF
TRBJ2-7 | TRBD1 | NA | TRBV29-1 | TGCAGCGTTCAGGGGGCAATCGGCTCCTACGAGCAGTACTTC | CSVQGAIGSYEQYF